The 5 T cell receptor beta chains given below trace back to one sample, sequenced in a study of cytomegalovirus exposure and HLA in healthy donors. Both 60 Vbeta primers and 13 Jbeta primers went into the PCR. TCRdb's copy holds only in-frame clones and misses some; the assay was immunoSEQ multiplex PCR. The data contain approximately 85,000 clones, roughly 80% of them singletons. The sequencing sample was made of PBMCs. These receptors were taken from a man aged 50 to 60 in good health and CMV-seropositive.

This clone is medium-sized within its sample. The CDR3 loop is CASSLWTGDQPQHF. CDR3 coding DNA: TGCGCCAGCAGCCTATGGACAGGGGATCAGCCCCAGCATTTT. The chain couples TRBV4-3 to TRBJ1-5, with 9 bases matching TRBD1. The J segment lost 5 bases and the V segment lost 4 bases, leaving 3 bases of the junction unmatched. Per the germline V gene, CDR1 is LGHNA and CDR2 is YSLEER. This CDR3 region has 14 residues.

This clone has a handful of counts. The chain uses TRBV7-2 and TRBJ2-7, with a possible D match to TRBD1 (6 bases). Trimming shortened V by 6 bases and J by 2 bases, and 14 bases separated the two germline ends. The CDR3 loop spans 14 amino acids. The germline V gene has CDR1 SGHTA and CDR2 FQGNSA. The CDR3 loop is CASSSGTSAYEQYF. Here the CDR3 DNA reads TGTGCCAGCAGTTCAGGGACATCCGCCTACGAGCAGTACTTC.

CDR3 in DNA: TGCGCCAGCAGCTTGGCCAGACACCGACAAGAGACCCAGTACTTC. Translating it yields CASSLARHRQETQYF. This rearrangement joins TRBV5-1 to TRBJ2-5; D not resolved. V was clipped by 0 bases and J by 2 bases, with 11 bases between them. The CDR3 is 15 residues long. Germline V gives CDR1 SGHRS, CDR2 YFSETQ.

This clone was seen a handful of times. The V gene is TRBV4-3, the J gene TRBJ2-1; 7 bases fit TRBD1. The germline CDR1 and CDR2 sequences are LGHNA and YSLEER. This CDR3 is 13 amino acids long. J was trimmed by 10 bases and V by 0 bases; bases with no gene match: 3. CDR3 nucleotides: TGCGCCAGCAGCCAAGATGTACAGGGGGAGCAGTTCTTC. Amino acids: CASSQDVQGEQFF.

This chain joins TRBV2 and TRBJ2-1; the D gene is possibly TRBD2 (6 bases). The CDR3 contains 14 residues. V was pared by 11 bases and J by 0 bases, with 14 bases between. In germline, CDR1 is SNHLY, CDR2 FYNNEI. The CDR3 reads CAGIAESSYNEQFF. The CDR3 coding sequence is TGTGCCGGAATAGCGGAAAGCTCCTACAATGAGCAGTTCTTC.